Listed here are 16 T cell receptor beta chains from one sample, sequenced in a study of CD8+ T cells in alopecia areata (dated by TCRdb to the late 2010s). Library construction relied on the immunoSEQ multiplex PCR assay. To provide template for TCR sequencing, every sample had RNA extracted and reverse transcribed into cDNA. TCRdb stores this immuneACCESS table with in-frame sequences only. Part of the clones is absent; in the studies checked, under half of the shortfall reflects unresolved V genes, and no reason is known for the rest. The sample table records fewer than 350,000 clones; roughly 64% of these occur just once. The top ten constitute less than 2% of the sample. Reading the label with the study, this specimen's time point is: around 22 weeks on oral tofacitinib. The treatment or condition label here, explained by the study, means: oral pan-JAK inhibitor, 5-10 mg twice daily. Material: CD4+ T cells sorted from blood, obtained at week 24, from a patient treated with tofacitinib. The receptors come from a human donor with alopecia areata.

V usage is TRBV30 and J usage is TRBJ2-1; D gene ambiguous. The CDR3 is 13 residues long. From germline, CDR1 is GTSNPN and CDR2 SVGIG (reference sequence). V was cut by 0 bases and J by 4 bases, with 7 bases left in between. DNA of the CDR3: TGTGCCTGGAGTGTCCAACTTTACAATGAGCAGTTCTTC. Amino acids: CAWSVQLYNEQFF.

The chain employs TRBV28 and TRBJ2-2, with D maybe TRBD2 (5 bases). Germline V gene data show CDR1 as MDHEN and CDR2 as SYDVKM. The V end was cut by 2 bases, the J end by 5 bases, with 9 bases between. The CDR3 is made up of 14 amino acids. CDR3 DNA sequence: TGTGCCAGCAGTTTAACCTCGGGAACCGGGGAGCTGTTTTTT. Encoded protein: CASSLTSGTGELFF.

This clone was recorded a few times. The V and J genes are TRBV5-1 and TRBJ1-1, with D possibly matching TRBD1 (6 bases). The V end lost 4 bases, the J end lost 1 base, and 11 bases lay between the germline ends. Germline V gives CDR1 SGHRS, CDR2 YFSETQ. The CDR3 length is 14 residues. The CDR3 loop reads CASSLETGNTEAFF. CDR3 sequence (DNA): TGCGCCAGCAGCCTAGAGACAGGGAACACTGAAGCTTTCTTT.

This clone came up a few times. V is TRBV29-1 and J is TRBJ2-1; D is uncertain. The germline V gene encodes CDR1 SQVTM and CDR2 ANQGSEA. This CDR3 region has 13 residues. V shed 4 bases and J shed 6 bases, with 13 bases lying between them. The CDR3: CSVVRDFLNEQFF. In DNA, the CDR3 is TGCAGCGTTGTAAGGGATTTCCTCAATGAGCAGTTCTTC.

DNA for the CDR3: TGTGCCAGCAGCCCGAGACGGGGGGCGGGCGATACGCAGTATTTT. Translated: CASSPRRGAGDTQYF. The chain has TRBV27 and TRBJ2-3; D possibly corresponds to TRBD2 (7 bases). Germline CDR1 MNHEY, CDR2 SMNVEV (reference sequence). The CDR3 is 15 amino acids. V lost 6 bases to trimming and J lost 6 bases, with 19 bases between them.

J is TRBJ2-6 and V is TRBV7-8, with a tentative D call TRBD1 (6 bases). The V end lost 4 bases, the J end lost 0 bases, and 10 bases lay between the germline ends. This CDR3 has 16 residues. The germline gives CDR1 SGHVS, CDR2 FQNEAQ. This CDR3 is CASSSGAHSGANVLTF. The CDR3 DNA reads TGTGCCAGCAGCTCAGGGGCACACTCTGGGGCCAACGTCCTGACTTTC.

A few counts support this clone. The rearrangement joins TRBV4-3 to TRBJ2-3; D possibly corresponds to TRBD1 (6 bases). Germline V CDR1 and CDR2: LGHNA, YSLEER. Trimming took off 0 bases at V and 4 bases at J, with 20 bases between the two ends. This CDR3 contains 18 residues. The CDR3 DNA sequence: TGCGCCAGCAGCCAAGATCTAGGTACAGGGAGAATCCCAGATACGCAGTATTTT. Translating it yields CASSQDLGTGRIPDTQYF.

The V call is TRBV30, the J call TRBJ1-5; D ambiguous. Germline loops: CDR1 GTSNPN, CDR2 SVGIG (reference sequence). The CDR3 totals 13 residues. V lost 4 bases and J 4 bases, leaving 11 bases between the germline ends. CDR3 sequence reads: CAWNIGPNQPQHF. The CDR3, as DNA: TGTGCCTGGAACATAGGGCCGAATCAGCCCCAGCATTTT.

This clone has just a few counts. The CDR3 DNA reads as TGTGCCAGTAGTATCCGGGGGTACAATGAGCAGTTCTTC. It translates to CASSIRGYNEQFF. This sequence joins TRBV19 and TRBJ2-1, with D perhaps matching TRBD2 (6 bases). CDR3 length: 13 amino acids. Germline V gives CDR1 LNHDA, CDR2 SQIVND (reference sequence). V was shortened by 3 bases and J by 4 bases, with 7 bases between the two germline ends.

The rearrangement joins TRBV29-1 to TRBJ1-5; weak D call: TRBD1 (5 bases). The V and J ends lost 5 bases and 2 bases respectively, with 10 bases between them. CDR1 and CDR2 (germline): SQVTM, ANQGSEA. This CDR3 is built from 13 residues. The CDR3 region has the DNA TGCAGCGTTAGAGGGGTGGGCAATCAGCCCCAGCATTTT. Translating gives CSVRGVGNQPQHF.

The rearrangement links TRBV9 to TRBJ1-1, with D perhaps TRBD1 (5 bases). CDR1 is SGDLS and CDR2 is YYNGEE in the germline V gene. The CDR3 sequence is 16 residues long. The ends were cut back, 0 bases at V and 3 bases at J, with 15 bases in the middle. The CDR3 DNA reads as TGTGCCAGCAGCGTAGTGGGGGTGGATCGAGACACTGAAGCTTTCTTT. Its translation: CASSVVGVDRDTEAFF.

This clone was observed a few times. This rearrangement joins TRBV7-9 to TRBJ1-2, with D uncertain. The CDR3 length is 13 residues. The germline V and J ends were trimmed by 6 bases and 7 bases, with 15 bases remaining between them. Germline values: CDR1 SEHNR, CDR2 FQNEAQ (reference sequence). The CDR3 loop is CASSSEGLGGYTF. DNA for the CDR3: TGTGCCAGCAGTTCAGAGGGTCTCGGTGGCTACACCTTC.

The chain is built from TRBV25-1 and TRBJ2-5, with 7 bases that match TRBD1. The V segment lost 6 bases and the J segment 1 base; nucleotides outside the gene matches: 8. Germline lookup yields CDR1 MGHDK and CDR2 SYGVNS. The CDR3 totals 15 residues. The DNA of the CDR3 is TGTGCCAGCAGAGCCGAGGGGGCATTCCAAGAGACCCAGTACTTC. Its translation is CASRAEGAFQETQYF.

This clone was seen only a few times. The rearrangement joins TRBV7-8 to TRBJ1-1; D call uncertain. From germline, CDR1 is SGHVS and CDR2 FQNEAQ. Trimming pared 1 base from V and 3 bases from J, leaving 6 bases between. The length of the CDR3 is 13 residues. The CDR3 here is CASSLVEDTEAFF. CDR3 bases: TGTGCCAGCAGCTTAGTCGAGGACACTGAAGCTTTCTTT. Combining the CDR3 with reference TRBV7-8 and TRBJ1-1 gives the whole variable domain GAGVSQSPRYKVAKRGQDVALRCDPISGHVSLFWYQQALGQGPEFLTYFQNEAQLDKSGLPSDRFFAERPEGSVSTLKIQRTQQEDSAVYLCASSLVEDTEAFFGQGTRLTVV.

This clone has a count of ten or more. Mismatch with germline at one junction end may stem from a read error. The V gene is TRBV7-7, the J gene TRBJ2-7; 8 nucleotides align to TRBD1. Germline V CDR1 and CDR2: SSHAT, FNYEAQ (reference sequence). The CDR3 loop spans 16 amino acids. In DNA, the CDR3 is TGTGCTAGCAGCTTAGGCCAAGGACAGGGAAACTACGAGCAGTACTTC. Its protein product is CASSLGQGQGNYEQYF.

The table lists this clone with a count of one. The rearrangement joins TRBV30 to TRBJ1-3; 10 bases agree with TRBD1. Per the germline V gene, CDR1 is GTSNPN and CDR2 is SVGIG (reference sequence). J lost 3 bases, V lost 8 bases, and 10 bases had no gene match. This CDR3 region has 15 residues. The chain's CDR3 is CAATSGQGSGNTIYF. The CDR3, as DNA: TGTGCCGCCACCTCGGGACAGGGGAGTGGAAACACCATATATTTT.